The entry below gives a single T cell receptor beta chain sequence along with its context. Its antigen is unknown. The data stem from a study of a mutant IDH1 vaccine in newly diagnosed glioma. As for the study in general: Vaccinations were initiated 4-6 weeks following radiotherapy alone, or were given together with temozolomide cycles. Most patients had radiochemotherapy with temozolomide before enrollment; others had one alone. Study results and caveats: Pseudoprogression seemingly bore no relation to changes in top peripheral T cell clonotypes. Induction of immune responses by the vaccine occurred in 85% to 95% of patients.

This CDR3 is built from 16 residues. Trimming removed 1 base at V and 0 bases at J, with 13 bases between. Germline-derived CDR1 and CDR2 are SGHTA and FQGNSA. The data were produced by immunoSEQ multiplex PCR, yet TCRdb's version contains in-frame clones alone and is incomplete. The sample holds tens of thousands of clones; about 80% are singletons and the top ten take around 3.5%. As to time point: week 11, during vaccination. All doses held 300 ug of mutant IDH1 20-mer peptide, with topical imiquimod. The sequence was obtained from a man aged 30-40 years with glioma. This specimen was PBMCs, taken from a glioma patient whose treatment included an IDH1 peptide vaccine. The V and J genes are TRBV7-2 and TRBJ2-7; D is unresolved. The CDR3: CASSLEALSSSYEQYF. CDR3 sequence (DNA): TGTGCCAGCAGCTTAGAAGCCCTTTCGAGCTCCTACGAGCAGTACTTC.